This TCR beta chain appears in the sequencing data of a study of Tregs in tolerant kidney transplant recipients (dated by TCRdb to the late 2010s). About the full investigation: Transplants used related donors with nonmyeloablative bone marrow transplantation; mixed chimerism was transient in the human trials. TCRbeta sequencing was used in the study to identify donor-specific regulatory T cells before combined kidney and bone marrow transplantation, and the identified cells were then tracked after transplant. Overall results and qualifications from the work: The most biologically relevant and donor-specific TCRbeta repertoire appeared to be identified by expanding Tregs with activated donor B cells. In tolerant patients, the expansion of donor-specific Tregs was greater than global Treg expansion, suggesting that the expansion was antigen-driven rather than nonspecific. Biological reproducibility was not directly assessed, although technical replication error appeared to be minimal. Because the study included only a small number of patients, the results must be confirmed in larger populations and under other immunosuppression protocols. Because the PCR primers were changed over time for some patients, nucleotide-level comparison could not be performed across the samples from those patients.

The time point label, as the study defines it: blood sample drawn before combined kidney and bone marrow transplant. Thawed PBMCs were FACS-sorted into unstimulated Tregs (CD4+CD25+CD127-), CD4+ non-Tregs (CD4+CD25-), CD4 cells and CD8 cells. The patients were a few recipients of combined kidney and bone marrow transplants from the ITN036ST trial, and samples were available only from these trial subjects. Healthy control blood was processed by Ficoll density gradient to PBMCs and cryopreserved; patient PBMCs were collected before and after transplant. CDR1 and CDR2 are drawn from the germline V gene: SGHTA, FQGTGA. After removal of 5 bases from V and 1 base from J, the junction retains 5 bases not matched to a gene. Measured from the cysteine to the phenylalanine, the CDR3 is 15 residues long. The read is trimmed to its CDR3 DNA, 45 bases read in frame from base 1. For TCRbeta CDR3 sequencing, genomic DNA from the sorted cells was extracted using the QIAGEN DNeasy Blood and Tissue Kit. High-throughput TCRbeta CDR3 sequencing was carried out commercially through immunoSEQ, with PCR amplification with bias correction and internal controls included. Turning to the authors' computational methods: A unique productive TCRbeta sequence was defined by the CDR3 nucleotide sequence when primers matched, and otherwise by the CDR3 amino acid sequence together with the Vbeta and Jbeta genes. As a correction for sorting error, sequences shared between sorted populations at a frequency ratio of 2:1 or less were discarded, and the remaining shared sequences were assigned to the higher population. Sequences were defined as donor-reactive when expanded at least 5-fold in CFSE-low cells versus unstimulated cells and present at a frequency of at least 0.01% in CFSE-low cells. Jensen-Shannon divergence, calculated on the top 100 TCRbeta sequences ranked by frequency, was used to quantify repertoire divergence. For samples with multiple sequencing runs, sorting error was corrected in each run separately before the runs were combined. What TCRdb holds here is the immuneACCESS table cut down to in-frame rearrangements. Part of the clones is not present; checked against another copy, under half of the missing clones reflect an unresolved V gene, and the others are unexplained. Clone size and the V and J calls come from that table; the DNA yielded D and trimming. This sample has about 66,000 clones in its table, and 80% to 95% of those were observed once. 11% of the sample is taken by the ten largest.

This clone is identified as large (0.1 to 1%). The clone's antigen remains unknown. Within one base of it there is no much larger clone, and no base qualities were kept. Recombination linked TRBV7-3 to TRBJ2-3; TRBD2 aligns with 8 central bases. The receptor comes from a human donor who received a combined kidney and bone marrow transplant. Sequencing used CD8+ T cells from blood, obtained before the transplant. The CDR3 protein: CASSRLAYGTDTQYF. The DNA is TGTGCCAGCAGCCGACTAGCGTATGGCACAGATACGCAGTATTTT.